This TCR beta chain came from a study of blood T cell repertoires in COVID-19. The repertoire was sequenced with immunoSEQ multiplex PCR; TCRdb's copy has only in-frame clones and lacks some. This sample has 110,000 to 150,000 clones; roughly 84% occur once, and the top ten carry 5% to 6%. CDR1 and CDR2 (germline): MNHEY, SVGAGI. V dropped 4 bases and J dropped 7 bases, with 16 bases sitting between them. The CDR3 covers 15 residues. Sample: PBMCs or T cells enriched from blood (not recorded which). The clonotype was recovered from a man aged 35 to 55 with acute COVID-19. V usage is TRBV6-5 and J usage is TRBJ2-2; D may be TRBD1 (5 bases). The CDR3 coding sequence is TGTGCCAGCAGTTCAAGCAGGGATGGTGACGGGGAGCTGTTTTTT. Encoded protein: CASSSSRDGDGELFF.